This TCR beta chain is drawn from a study of blood T cell repertoires in COVID-19. Study in general: The United States, Italy and Spain supplied acute and convalescent COVID-19 samples.

Sequencing was performed with immunoSEQ multiplex PCR; in TCRdb, only in-frame clones are kept and a portion is missing. The sample holds under 200,000 clones, around 84% seen once. Germline V gives CDR1 SGDLS, CDR2 YYNGEE. V was cut by 3 bases and J by 2 bases, with 8 bases left in between. The CDR3 is 14 amino acids. The rearrangement joins TRBV9 to TRBJ2-2; unclear D gene. Sample: peripheral blood. The TCR comes from a woman aged 80 or over with acute or convalescent COVID-19. The CDR3 spells CASSDPRNTGELFF. CDR3 coding DNA: TGTGCCAGCAGCGATCCCAGAAACACCGGGGAGCTGTTTTTT. The variable domain in full, with the rest retrieved from reference TRBV9 and TRBJ2-2, is DSGVTQTPKHLITATGQRVTLRCSPRSGDLSVYWYQQSLDQGLQFLIQYYNGEERAKGNILERFSAQQFPDLHSELNLSSLELGDSALYFCASSDPRNTGELFFGEGSRLTVL.